The T cell receptor (beta chain) described here comes from a study of cytomegalovirus exposure and HLA in healthy donors. Findings of the study overall: TCR clusters originating in the first cohort tended to co-occur in the roughly 120 validation repertoires, according to a later analysis. Published work reported that the classifier diagnosed cytomegalovirus status with high specificity and sensitivity. The authors listed 150 to 200 TCR beta chains as cytomegalovirus-associated.

Germline V gene sequence: CDR1 SGHNT, CDR2 YYREEE (reference sequence). The ends were cut back, 0 bases at V and 3 bases at J, with 12 bases in the middle. The CDR3 runs 15 residues. Only in-frame clones appear in the TCRdb table, and some are missing; sequencing was by immunoSEQ multiplex PCR. The sample holds more than 95,000 clones, approximately 90% seen once. A word on this clone: Its antigen is unknown.

The donors were members of the validation cohort comprising about 120 subjects, separate from the roughly 730-subject first cohort. The sample comprised PBMCs. The clonotype was recovered from a man between 18 and 35 years old in good health and CMV-seronegative. The rearrangement links TRBV5-4 to TRBJ1-2, with D perhaps TRBD1 (5 bases). The CDR3 sequence is CASSLAFGTDYGYTF. CDR3 sequence (DNA): TGTGCCAGCAGCTTGGCTTTTGGGACTGACTATGGCTACACCTTC.